These 29 T cell receptor beta chains were sequenced from one sample in a study of blood T cells in healthy people across ages. A second about 7 to 11 cycle PCR used barcoded and J-beta primers. From the 5' RACE reads, TCRdb called clonotypes with MiXCR, one entry per CDR3 protein. In the table there are approximately 600,000 distinct CDR3 sequences, approximately 59% of which are singletons. Material: blood. These receptors all stem from a man in his fifties or sixties in good health.

This clonotype was seen more than once but under ten times. This chain connects TRBV5-1 to TRBJ1-1, with a tentative D call TRBD1 (5 bases). The CDR3 is made up of 12 amino acids. Trimming removed 3 bases at V and 4 bases at J, with 7 bases between. CDR1 is SGHRS and CDR2 is YFSETQ in the germline V gene. The DNA for the CDR3 is TGCGCCAGCAGCTCCCAGGGCACTGAAGCTTTCTTT. Translating it yields CASSSQGTEAFF.

This clonotype showed up many times. The chain couples TRBV5-5 to TRBJ1-6, with a weak D call TRBD1 (5 bases). The CDR3 is 16 amino acids. V was pared by 0 bases and J by 9 bases, with 16 bases between. Per germline, CDR1 SGHKS and CDR2 YYEKEE (reference sequence). The CDR3: CASSLAGRRDGSPLHF. CDR3 nucleotide sequence: TGTGCCAGCAGCTTGGCGGGTCGCAGGGATGGTTCACCCCTCCACTTT.

This clonotype was seen more than once but under ten times. The V call is TRBV5-1, the J call TRBJ2-6; perhaps TRBD2 as D (5 bases). V lost 4 bases and J 0 bases, leaving 11 bases between the germline ends. Looked up from germline, CDR1 is SGHRS and CDR2 is YFSETQ. The CDR3 is made up of 16 amino acids. This chain's CDR3 is CASSHDGNSGANVLTF. CDR3 coding DNA: TGCGCCAGCAGCCACGACGGGAACTCTGGGGCCAACGTCCTGACTTTC. Drawing the rest from reference TRBV5-1 and TRBJ2-6, the complete variable domain is KAGVTQTPRYLIKTRGQQVTLSCSPISGHRSVSWYQQTPGQGLQFLFEYFSETQRNKGNFPGRFSGRQFSNSRSEMNVSTLELGDSALYLCASSHDGNSGANVLTFGAGSRLTVL.

This clonotype appeared a single time. The chain couples TRBV6-1 to TRBJ1-2; no clear D. With 6 bases removed from V and 4 bases from J, the gap between germline ends came to 3 bases. CDR1 is MNHNS and CDR2 is SASEGT in the germline V gene. The CDR3 totals 10 residues. Written as DNA, the CDR3 is TGTGCCAGCAGGACCTATGGCTACACCTTC. Its protein is CASRTYGYTF.

The V call is TRBV3-1, the J call TRBJ2-7; possible D gene TRBD2, 6 bases. The length of the CDR3 is 16 residues. The V gene lost 1 base and the J gene lost 2 bases, with 15 bases spanning the gap. CDR1 and CDR2 from the germline V gene are LGHDT and YNNKEL (reference sequence). Written as DNA, the CDR3 is TGTGCCAGCAGCCAAGCGGGACTCCCTAAGCCCTACGAGCAGTACTTC. Its translation is CASSQAGLPKPYEQYF.

The chain couples TRBV7-9 to TRBJ2-1, with TRBD2 as a possible D gene (5 bases). The better agreement between TRBJ2-7 and the DNA end casts doubt on the J call. The CDR3 extends over 17 amino acids. The germline V gene encodes CDR1 SEHNR and CDR2 FQNEAQ (reference sequence). The CDR3 is CASSYGPGGSSYNEQYF. The CDR3 coding sequence is TGTGCCAGCAGCTACGGACCGGGTGGGAGCTCCTACAATGAGCAGTACTTC.

The chain has TRBV6-1 and TRBJ2-4; D may match TRBD1 or TRBD2 (6 bases each). TRBJ2-7 matches the DNA end more closely, so the J call is doubtful. The CDR3 consists of 13 residues. Per the germline V gene, CDR1 is MNHNS and CDR2 is SASEGT. CDR3 in amino acids: CASFEGDFYEQYF. As DNA, the CDR3 is TGTGCCAGCTTCGAGGGGGACTTCTACGAGCAGTACTTC.

Remarks on this clonotype: This clone may be a read error of a much larger clone one base away. The chain has TRBV3-1 and TRBJ2-4, with D hard to call. CDR3 length equals 14 residues. Germline lookup yields CDR1 LGHDT and CDR2 YNNKEL (reference sequence). The CDR3 spells CTSSQVGAKNIQYF. For the CDR3, the DNA is TGTACCAGCAGCCAAGTCGGTGCCAAAAACATTCAGTACTTC.

This clonotype has at least ten counts. The chain links TRBV20-1 to TRBJ2-5; possibly TRBD1 or TRBD2 for D (6 bases each). CDR1 and CDR2 (germline): DFQATT, SNEGSKA (reference sequence). V lost 3 bases and J 5 bases, leaving 16 bases between the germline ends. This CDR3 is built from 14 residues. This chain's CDR3 is CSASPEGDWETQYF. In DNA, the CDR3 is TGCAGTGCTAGTCCGGAGGGGGACTGGGAGACCCAGTACTTC.

This sequence joins TRBV6-5 and TRBJ1-5; 7 nucleotides line up with TRBD1. CDR1 is MNHEY and CDR2 is SVGAGI in the germline V gene. Trimming removed 2 bases from V and 1 base from J; junction bases left unmatched: 5. The CDR3 is made up of 16 amino acids. CDR3 residues: CASSYKGAGSNQPQHF. The CDR3 nucleotides are TGTGCCAGCAGTTACAAGGGGGCAGGGAGCAATCAGCCCCAGCATTTT.

This clonotype has only a few counts. V and J are TRBV4-1 and TRBJ1-1; 8 nucleotides agree with TRBD1. This CDR3 spans 16 amino acids. Unmatched junction bases numbered 13, after V lost 5 bases and J lost 5 bases. CDR1 is MGHRA and CDR2 is YSYEKL in the germline V gene. CDR3 amino acids: CASSGGFGQGKTEAFF. As DNA, the CDR3 is TGCGCCAGCAGCGGTGGCTTTGGACAGGGTAAAACTGAAGCTTTCTTT.

This clonotype was observed a few times. The chain recombines TRBV10-3 with TRBJ2-5, with D possibly matching TRBD1 (6 bases). Between the trimmed V and J ends, which lost 7 bases and 2 bases, there was a span of 11 bases. Looked up from germline, CDR1 is ENHRY and CDR2 is SYGVKD. This CDR3 has 13 amino acids. CDR3 sequence (DNA): TGTGCCATCACCCAGGACAGACAAGAGACCCAGTACTTC. It yields the protein CAITQDRQETQYF.

The chain couples TRBV29-1 to TRBJ2-2; TRBD1 is a possible D gene (6 bases). The CDR3 has 13 amino acids. V lost 3 bases to trimming and J lost 4 bases, with 9 bases between them. Germline V gene lookup returns CDR1 SQVTM and CDR2 ANQGSEA. The DNA for the CDR3 is TGCAGCGTTGACGCAGGGGTCACCGGGGAGCTGTTTTTT. It yields the protein CSVDAGVTGELFF.

J is TRBJ2-1 and V is TRBV24-1; 7 bases fit TRBD2. V lost 1 base to trimming and J lost 4 bases; unmatched junction nucleotides: 3. Per the germline V gene, CDR1 is KGHDR and CDR2 is SFDVKD. The CDR3 is made up of 15 amino acids. CDR3: CATSDFAGRYNEQFF. CDR3 DNA: TGTGCCACCAGTGATTTCGCCGGGAGGTACAATGAGCAGTTCTTC.

The genes are TRBV7-2 and TRBJ1-1; a possible D gene is TRBD1 (5 bases). Germline assignment: CDR1 SGHTA and CDR2 FQGNSA. Trimming stripped 6 bases from V and 8 bases from J, with 16 bases between. The CDR3 runs 13 residues. The CDR3 spells CASRRGTLLEAFF. The CDR3 DNA is TGTGCCAGCAGACGCGGGACTCTCCTAGAAGCTTTCTTT.

In its sample, this clonotype was seen a few times. The chain links TRBV18 to TRBJ2-6; unclear D gene. This CDR3 region has 14 residues. Germline V gives CDR1 KGHSH, CDR2 LQKENI. V lost 3 bases and J 3 bases, leaving 6 bases between the germline ends. The CDR3 DNA reads TGTGCCAGCTCACCCGGCGGTGGGGCCAACGTCCTGACTTTC. It specifies CASSPGGGANVLTF.

This clonotype was detected once. This chain connects TRBV20-1 to TRBJ2-2; D is uncertain. V lost 2 bases and J 0 bases, leaving 10 bases between the germline ends. This CDR3 has 15 residues. CDR1 and CDR2 from the germline V gene are DFQATT and SNEGSKA (reference sequence). CDR3 in DNA: TGCAGTGCTAGATCATCTAGTTCGAACACCGGGGAGCTGTTTTTT. It encodes CSARSSSSNTGELFF.

The sample holds a few counts of this clonotype. The gene calls are TRBV15 and TRBJ2-5; D gene uncertain. The V gene's germline CDR1 is LNHNV and CDR2 YYDKDF (reference sequence). V gave up 0 bases and J gave up 2 bases, with 7 bases separating them. The CDR3 totals 14 residues. The CDR3 here is CATSREMGQETQYF. CDR3 sequence (DNA): TGTGCCACCAGCAGAGAAATGGGGCAAGAGACCCAGTACTTC.

The chain is built from TRBV6-1 and TRBJ2-7; D perhaps matches TRBD2 (7 bases). With 0 bases removed from V and 5 bases from J, the gap between germline ends came to 11 bases. Germline values: CDR1 MNHNS, CDR2 SASEGT. This CDR3 comprises 14 residues. CDR3 in DNA: TGTGCCAGCAGTGAAGCAGGCGGGGGCCACGAGCAGTACTTC. This sequence encodes CASSEAGGGHEQYF.

Worth noting for this clonotype: One end of the junction varies from germline; a read error may be responsible. The V gene is TRBV2, the J gene TRBJ2-5, with 10 bases aligning to TRBD2. The CDR3 is 17 residues long. The V gene's germline CDR1 is SNHLY and CDR2 FYNNEI. This CDR3 reads CASREGLAAWSQETQYF. DNA for the CDR3: TGTGCCAGCAGGGAAGGACTAGCGGCTTGGTCTCAAGAGACCCAGTACTTC.

Many counts were recorded for this clonotype. The rearrangement joins TRBV7-2 to TRBJ2-7; D is unclear. V was cut by 1 base and J by 2 bases, with 6 bases left in between. CDR3 size: 13 residues. Germline V lookup: CDR1 SGHTA, CDR2 FQGNSA. CDR3 sequence reads: CASSLEPAYEQYF. The CDR3 nucleotides are TGTGCCAGCAGCTTAGAGCCCGCCTACGAGCAGTACTTC. Full variable domain (remainder filled in from reference TRBV7-2 and TRBJ2-7): GAGVSQSPSNKVTEKGKDVELRCDPISGHTALYWYRQSLGQGLEFLIYFQGNSAPDKSGLPSDRFSAERTGGSVSTLTIQRTQQEDSAVYLCASSLEPAYEQYFGPGTRLTVT.

V and J are TRBV20-1 and TRBJ2-5, with 10 nucleotides matching TRBD2. The V gene's germline CDR1 is DFQATT and CDR2 SNEGSKA (reference sequence). Trimming removed 3 bases from V and 11 bases from J; junction bases left unmatched: 15. The CDR3 is 15 amino acids. The chain's CDR3 is CSARVLAGAYNEQYF. In DNA, the CDR3 is TGCAGTGCTAGGGTCCTAGCGGGGGCATACAATGAGCAGTACTTC.

The rearrangement uses TRBV20-1 and TRBJ2-3; 8 bases are shared with TRBD1. The ends lost 4 bases at V and 6 bases at J; junction bases unmatched: 6. The CDR3 loop spans 13 amino acids. Germline CDR1 is DFQATT and CDR2 is SNEGSKA (reference sequence). The CDR3 is CSANRQGTDTQYF. CDR3 in DNA: TGCAGTGCTAACCGACAGGGGACGGATACGCAGTATTTT.

This clonotype was recorded a few times. CDR3 region: CASSTGGLAGAADTQYF. In nucleotides, the CDR3 is TGCGCCAGCAGCACCGGCGGACTAGCGGGGGCCGCAGATACGCAGTATTTT. The V gene is TRBV5-1, the J gene TRBJ2-3; the match to TRBD2 covers 13 bases. The J segment lost 4 bases and the V segment lost 4 bases, leaving 9 bases of the junction unmatched. This CDR3 comprises 17 residues. The germline V gene has CDR1 SGHRS and CDR2 YFSETQ.

The chain recombines TRBV24-1 with TRBJ2-3; D may match TRBD1 or TRBD2 (5 bases each). Germline lookup yields CDR1 KGHDR and CDR2 SFDVKD. V was trimmed by 4 bases and J by 6 bases, leaving 22 bases between them. This CDR3 is 17 amino acids long. The CDR3 sequence is CATSEDHGTLLGDTQYF. The CDR3 DNA is TGTGCCACCAGTGAAGATCATGGGACCCTGCTGGGGGATACGCAGTATTTT.

The chain employs TRBV5-1 and TRBJ2-1, with TRBD2 matching over 8 bases. V gave up 1 base and J gave up 9 bases; unmatched junction bases: 9. Germline loops: CDR1 SGHRS, CDR2 YFSETQ. The CDR3 totals 15 residues. The chain's CDR3 is CASSLPGTRVGEQFF. The CDR3 DNA reads TGCGCCAGCAGCTTGCCGGGGACTAGGGTGGGTGAGCAGTTCTTC.

This clonotype was detected only a few times. The chain carries TRBV20-1 and TRBJ2-3; D gene uncertain. The CDR3 runs 12 residues. V was cut by 3 bases and J by 6 bases, with 10 bases left in between. Germline V gives CDR1 DFQATT, CDR2 SNEGSKA (reference sequence). The CDR3 reads CSASRAADTQYF. DNA for the CDR3: TGCAGTGCTAGCCGGGCAGCGGATACGCAGTATTTT.

The V gene is TRBV20-1, the J gene TRBJ2-1, with D perhaps TRBD1 or TRBD2 (5 bases each). This CDR3 is built from 14 residues. Trimming shortened V by 6 bases and J by 9 bases, and 21 bases separated the two germline ends. Germline values: CDR1 DFQATT, CDR2 SNEGSKA (reference sequence). The CDR3 protein is CSAQTAPPGGEQFF. CDR3 nucleotide sequence: TGCAGTGCCCAAACAGCGCCTCCTGGGGGTGAGCAGTTCTTC.

This chain links TRBV6-5 with TRBJ2-5; D might be TRBD2 (7 bases). Germline lookup yields CDR1 MNHEY and CDR2 SVGAGI. Trimming shortened V by 2 bases and J by 11 bases, and 27 bases separated the two germline ends. The CDR3 is 17 amino acids. The CDR3 DNA is TGTGCCAGCAGTTACCGGGACTATGGCAGGGGAAGGTCGGAGCAGTACTTC. Translating it yields CASSYRDYGRGRSEQYF.